One and the same sample provided the 9 T cell receptor beta chains below, sequenced in a study of regulatory T cells in long-lasting Graves disease. According to the study, TCR beta libraries were built with iRepertoire HTBI primers and CDR3-region Arm-PCR. TCRdb processed the multiplex PCR reads anew with MiXCR; each CDR3 protein has one entry. This table has 520,000 or so distinct CDR3 sequences, more than 10% appearing once. Indicated time point: newly diagnosed GD, antithyroid drugs for less than 3 months. Preparation of the TCR library used RNA extracted from PBMCs. The same data also contributed to another study, on T cells in Graves' hyperthyroidism and ophthalmopathy.

The sequencing used peripheral blood mononuclear cells (PBMCs), collected at new diagnosis, from a patient treated with antithyroid drugs. The receptors derive from a woman aged 25 to 39 with Graves disease.

There are many counts of this clonotype. V and J are TRBV28 and TRBJ2-3; D gene uncertain. Germline values: CDR1 MDHEN, CDR2 SYDVKM. The germline V and J ends were trimmed by 2 bases and 6 bases, with 9 bases remaining between them. The CDR3 runs to 13 residues. CDR3 in amino acids: CASSLGPRDTQYF. The CDR3 DNA sequence: TGTGCCAGCAGTTTAGGACCGAGGGATACGCAGTATTTT. The full variable domain, with the rest looked up from reference TRBV28 and TRBJ2-3, is DVKVTQSSRYLVKRTGEKVFLECVQDMDHENMFWYRQDPGLGLRLIYFSYDVKMKEKGDIPEGYSVSREKKERFSLILESASTNQTSMYLCASSLGPRDTQYFGPGTRLTVL.

This clonotype appeared many times. The rearrangement uses TRBV28 and TRBJ2-1; no clear D. Trimming took 5 bases from V and 0 from J, leaving 14 bases between them. Germline CDR1 MDHEN, CDR2 SYDVKM. This CDR3 spans 16 amino acids. CDR3 loop: CASSNGPPFSYNEQFF. CDR3 nucleotides: TGTGCCAGCAGTAATGGACCACCTTTCTCCTACAATGAGCAGTTCTTC.

The table lists this clonotype with many counts. V and J are TRBV27 and TRBJ1-4, with no clear D. The CDR3 totals 14 residues. V gave up 2 bases and J gave up 8 bases, with 12 bases separating them. Germline CDR1 and CDR2: MNHEY and SMNVEV (reference sequence). The CDR3 DNA sequence: TGTGCCAGCAGTTTAATCTCCCCCGGGGAAAAACTGTTTTTT. This sequence encodes CASSLISPGEKLFF.

In its sample, this clonotype was seen a few times. The chain carries TRBV24-1 and TRBJ2-6, with 8 bases fitting TRBD2. The J segment lost 0 bases and the V segment lost 4 bases, leaving 4 bases of the junction unmatched. The CDR3 consists of 17 residues. Per the germline V gene, CDR1 is KGHDR and CDR2 is SFDVKD. This CDR3 is CATSERAGVSGANVLTF. DNA of the CDR3: TGTGCCACCAGTGAAAGAGCGGGGGTCTCTGGGGCCAACGTCCTGACTTTC.

This clonotype was seen repeatedly, ten times or more. The chain recombines TRBV28 with TRBJ2-1; a possible D gene is TRBD2 (5 bases). The CDR3 is 16 amino acids. CDR1 is MDHEN, CDR2 SYDVKM, per germline. Between the trimmed V and J ends, which lost 2 bases and 4 bases, there was a span of 15 bases. The DNA of the CDR3 is TGTGCCAGCAGTTTAGCCCTGGAGGACTTGTACAATGAGCAGTTCTTC. Translated: CASSLALEDLYNEQFF.

This chain connects TRBV2 to TRBJ2-4, with D hard to call. Germline CDR1 and CDR2: SNHLY and FYNNEI. V shed 4 bases and J shed 7 bases, with 8 bases lying between them. The CDR3 has 12 residues. In nucleotides, the CDR3 is TGTGCCAGCAGTGTTGAGTTGAACATTCAGTACTTC. It encodes CASSVELNIQYF.

This clonotype was seen many times. This chain joins TRBV18 and TRBJ2-2, with D unclear. The CDR3 spans 12 residues. Between the trimmed V and J ends, which lost 2 bases and 7 bases, there was a span of 5 bases. CDR1 KGHSH and CDR2 LQKENI come from the germline V gene. CDR3 coding DNA: TGTGCCAGCTCACCAAGAGACGGGGAGCTGTTTTTT. Translation gives CASSPRDGELFF. The whole variable domain, filled in from reference TRBV18 and TRBJ2-2, reads NAGVMQNPRHLVRRRGQEARLRCSPMKGHSHVYWYRQLPEEGLKFMVYLQKENIIDESGMPKERFSAEFPKEGPSILRIQQVVRGDSAAYFCASSPRDGELFFGEGSRLTVL.

This clonotype came up a few times. This sequence is one base from a far larger clone and is likely a read error. The chain combines TRBV11-2 with TRBJ2-5; unclear D gene. Germline assignment: CDR1 SGHAT and CDR2 FQNNGV. V lost 1 base and J 11 bases, leaving 14 bases between the germline ends. The CDR3 runs to 13 residues. The CDR3 nucleotides read TGTGCCAGCAGCTTAGCCCCTTTGGTTGAGCAGTACTTC. Translation: CASSLAPLVEQYF.

This clonotype was detected many times. This sequence joins TRBV7-2 and TRBJ1-5; D possibly corresponds to TRBD1 (6 bases). The CDR3 runs 14 residues. The germline V gene encodes CDR1 SGHTA and CDR2 FQGNSA. Trimming took 3 bases from V and 0 from J, leaving 6 bases between them. The CDR3 here is CASSLDSSNQPQHF. The CDR3 DNA follows: TGTGCCAGCAGCTTGGACAGTAGCAATCAGCCCCAGCATTTT.